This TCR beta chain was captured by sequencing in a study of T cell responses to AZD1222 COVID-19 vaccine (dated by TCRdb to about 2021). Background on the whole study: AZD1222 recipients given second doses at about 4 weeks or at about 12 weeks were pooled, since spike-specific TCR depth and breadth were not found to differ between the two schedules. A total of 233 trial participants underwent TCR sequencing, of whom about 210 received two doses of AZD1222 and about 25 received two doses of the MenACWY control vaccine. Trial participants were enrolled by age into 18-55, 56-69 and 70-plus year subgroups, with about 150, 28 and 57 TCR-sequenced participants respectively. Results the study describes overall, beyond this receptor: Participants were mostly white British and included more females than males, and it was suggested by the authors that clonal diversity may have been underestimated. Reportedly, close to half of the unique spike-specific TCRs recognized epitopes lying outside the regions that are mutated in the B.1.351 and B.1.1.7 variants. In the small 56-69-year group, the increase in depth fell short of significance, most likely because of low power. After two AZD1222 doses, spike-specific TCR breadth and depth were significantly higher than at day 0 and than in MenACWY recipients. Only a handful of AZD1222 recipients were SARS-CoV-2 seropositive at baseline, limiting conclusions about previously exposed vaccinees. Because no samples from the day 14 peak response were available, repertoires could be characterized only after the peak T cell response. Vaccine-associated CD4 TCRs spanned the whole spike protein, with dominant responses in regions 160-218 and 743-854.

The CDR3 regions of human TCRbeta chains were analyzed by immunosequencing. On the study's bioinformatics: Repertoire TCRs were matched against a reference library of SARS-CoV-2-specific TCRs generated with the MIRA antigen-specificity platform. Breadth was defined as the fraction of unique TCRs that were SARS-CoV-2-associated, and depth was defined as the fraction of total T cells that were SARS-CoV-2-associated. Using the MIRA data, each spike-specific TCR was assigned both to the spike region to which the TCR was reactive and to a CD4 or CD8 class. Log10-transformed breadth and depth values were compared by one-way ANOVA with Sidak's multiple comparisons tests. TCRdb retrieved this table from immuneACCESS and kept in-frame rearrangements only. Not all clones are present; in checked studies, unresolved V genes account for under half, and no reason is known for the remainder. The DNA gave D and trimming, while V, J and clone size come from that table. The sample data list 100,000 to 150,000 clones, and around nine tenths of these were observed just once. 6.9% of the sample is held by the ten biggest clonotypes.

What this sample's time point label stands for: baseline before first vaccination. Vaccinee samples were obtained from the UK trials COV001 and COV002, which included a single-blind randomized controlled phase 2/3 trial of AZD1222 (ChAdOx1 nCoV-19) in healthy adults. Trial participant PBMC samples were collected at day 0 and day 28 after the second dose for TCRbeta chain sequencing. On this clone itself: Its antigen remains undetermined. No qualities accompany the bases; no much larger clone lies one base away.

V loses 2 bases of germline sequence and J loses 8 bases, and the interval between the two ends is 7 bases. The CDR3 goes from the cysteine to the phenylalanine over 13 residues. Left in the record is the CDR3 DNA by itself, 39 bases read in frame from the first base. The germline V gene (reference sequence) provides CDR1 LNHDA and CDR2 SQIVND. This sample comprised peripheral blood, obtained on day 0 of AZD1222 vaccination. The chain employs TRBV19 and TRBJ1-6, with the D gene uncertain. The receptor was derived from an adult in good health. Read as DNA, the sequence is TGTGCCAGTAGTATACGGGGAGATTCACCCCTCCACTTT. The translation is CASSIRGDSPLHF.